These 18 T cell receptor beta chains were sequenced from one sample in a study of PD-1 blockade in classical Hodgkin lymphoma. Assay: immunoSEQ multiplex PCR; the TCRdb copy retains only in-frame clones and omits some. The sample holds approximately 9,000 clones, over 70% seen once. Time point indicated: cycle 4 day 1 (C4D1), after six to seven weeks of nivolumab. Every patient relapsed after autologous stem cell transplantation, and brentuximab vedotin exposure varied. From thawed PBMCs, CD4+ T cells were purified using magnetic negative selection. The starting material was CD4+ T cells from blood, obtained before the fourth cycle of nivolumab. The origin of the receptors is a human donor with classical Hodgkin lymphoma.

The chain recombines TRBV10-3 with TRBJ2-5; 10 positions match TRBD1. The CDR3 is 14 amino acids. CDR1 and CDR2 (germline): ENHRY, SYGVKD. The V segment lost 8 bases and the J segment 2 bases; nucleotides outside the gene matches: 5. The CDR3 sequence: CAISDRGTQETQYF. As DNA, the CDR3 is TGTGCCATCTCGGACAGGGGGACTCAAGAGACCCAGTACTTC.

The chain is built from TRBV10-3 and TRBJ2-7; 8 bases match TRBD1. J gave up 3 bases and V 6 bases, and 4 bases lay outside the gene matches. The CDR3 runs to 13 residues. The germline V gene has CDR1 ENHRY and CDR2 SYGVKD. The CDR3 DNA reads TGTGCCATCAGGGGACAGGCTTTCTACGAGCAGTACTTC. Its translation is CAIRGQAFYEQYF.

V usage is TRBV5-5 and J usage is TRBJ2-1, with 11 positions matching TRBD2. The CDR3 is 17 amino acids. Unmatched junction bases numbered 9, after V lost 1 base and J lost 6 bases. CDR1 and CDR2 (germline): SGHKS, YYEKEE (reference sequence). CDR3 nucleotides: TGTGCCAGCAGCTTGTATCTAGCGGGGGGTCTTTCCAATGAGCAGTTCTTC. As protein: CASSLYLAGGLSNEQFF.

This chain connects TRBV19 to TRBJ1-2, with TRBD1 matching 10 bases. This CDR3 is 15 amino acids long. J lost 4 bases, V lost 7 bases, and 9 bases had no gene match. Germline V CDR1 and CDR2: LNHDA, SQIVND (reference sequence). The CDR3 loop is CASIPRDRGSYGYTF. CDR3 DNA sequence: TGTGCCAGTATCCCCCGGGACAGGGGCTCCTATGGCTACACCTTC.

To note about this clone: This same CDR3 is encoded by further DNA sequences in the sample. The chain links TRBV29-1 to TRBJ2-1, with 13 positions matching TRBD2. CDR1 SQVTM and CDR2 ANQGSEA come from the germline V gene. The CDR3 loop spans 14 amino acids. The junction had 5 bases not matched to a gene; V was cut back by 6 bases and J by 6 bases. As DNA, the CDR3 is TGCAGCGTCAAACTAGCGGGAGGGCTCAATGAGCAGTTCTTC. Its protein product is CSVKLAGGLNEQFF.

The chain links TRBV7-9 to TRBJ1-2, with D possibly matching TRBD1 (5 bases). This CDR3 spans 14 amino acids. V lost 5 bases, J lost 1 base, and 11 bases lay in between. CDR1 is SEHNR and CDR2 is FQNEAQ in the germline V gene (reference sequence). CDR3 sequence: CASSPRQFNYGYTF. The CDR3 DNA is TGTGCCAGCAGCCCGCGACAGTTTAACTATGGCTACACCTTC.

The chain has TRBV10-2 and TRBJ2-1; 10 bases are shared with TRBD2. The germline V gene encodes CDR1 WSHSY and CDR2 SAAADI. The CDR3 covers 17 residues. J gave up 6 bases and V 6 bases, and 14 bases lay outside the gene matches. The CDR3 nucleotides are TGCGCCAGCAGATTCGGGGGAGCGGGAGGGCCAATCAATGAGCAGTTCTTC. This gives the protein CASRFGGAGGPINEQFF.

The chain links TRBV28 to TRBJ2-1, with D uncertain. Germline values: CDR1 MDHEN, CDR2 SYDVKM. V lost 3 bases, J lost 1 base, and 16 bases lay in between. This CDR3 spans 17 amino acids. CDR3 amino acids: CASSLVRSYSSYNEQFF. CDR3 nucleotides: TGTGCCAGCAGTTTGGTCAGGTCTTACTCATCCTACAATGAGCAGTTCTTC.

The chain employs TRBV5-1 and TRBJ2-1; D call uncertain. Germline values: CDR1 SGHRS, CDR2 YFSETQ. V shed 4 bases and J shed 12 bases, with 11 bases lying between them. The CDR3 consists of 11 residues. As DNA, the CDR3 is TGCGCCAGCAGCGGGCGTCTAGGGCAGTTCTTC. Translating it yields CASSGRLGQFF.

This clone was observed a handful of times. The J gene is TRBJ1-1, the V gene TRBV29-1, with D perhaps matching TRBD1 (5 bases). There are 13 residues in the CDR3. Germline CDR1 is SQVTM and CDR2 is ANQGSEA. The ends were cut back, 6 bases at V and 0 bases at J, with 11 bases in the middle. CDR3 bases: TGCAGCGTGGGGGGACGTATGAACACTGAAGCTTTCTTT. Protein: CSVGGRMNTEAFF.

The CDR3 sequence is CASSFSTGFYEQYF. As DNA, the CDR3 is TGTGCCAGCAGTTTTTCGACAGGATTCTACGAGCAGTACTTC. The chain recombines TRBV27 with TRBJ2-7; TRBD1 is a possible D gene (6 bases). Trimming cost V 3 bases and J 3 bases, with 12 bases left between them. This CDR3 is 14 amino acids long. Germline lookup yields CDR1 MNHEY and CDR2 SMNVEV (reference sequence).

This clone showed up just once. The chain combines TRBV10-3 with TRBJ1-6; D is uncertain. Looked up from germline, CDR1 is ENHRY and CDR2 is SYGVKD. Trimming left V 2 bases short and J 10 bases short, with 9 bases between. The CDR3 loop spans 13 amino acids. The CDR3 DNA is TGTGCCATCAGTGAGAGTCAGAACTCACCCCTCCACTTT. Amino acids: CAISESQNSPLHF.

The chain joins TRBV6-6 to TRBJ2-3; no firm D call. The CDR3 is made up of 11 amino acids. Germline V gene sequence: CDR1 MNHNY, CDR2 SVGAGI (reference sequence). The germline V and J ends were trimmed by 5 bases and 4 bases, with 4 bases remaining between them. The DNA for the CDR3 is TGTGCCAGCAGTAGCGCAGATACGCAGTATTTT. Its translation: CASSSADTQYF.

J is TRBJ2-1 and V is TRBV25-1; D is unresolved. V lost 1 base and J lost 1, with 11 bases in between. The CDR3 has 16 residues. Germline values: CDR1 MGHDK, CDR2 SYGVNS. The CDR3 DNA follows: TGTGCCAGCAGTGAATTGGGCGGATCGTCCTACAATGAGCAGTTCTTC. It is translated as CASSELGGSSYNEQFF.

The chain carries TRBV7-2 and TRBJ2-7, with 10 bases that match TRBD2. The germline V gene has CDR1 SGHTA and CDR2 FQGNSA. The CDR3 has 16 residues. V dropped 5 bases and J dropped 4; count of bases not matched to a gene: 11. CDR3 amino acids: CASSPTVAGGVYEQYF. The DNA for the CDR3 is TGTGCCAGCAGCCCAACAGTAGCGGGAGGCGTTTACGAGCAGTACTTC.

The chain combines TRBV5-4 with TRBJ1-2; TRBD1 agrees at 8 bases. Per the germline V gene, CDR1 is SGHNT and CDR2 is YYREEE (reference sequence). V shed 4 bases, J shed 8 bases, and the junction held 7 bases outside the gene matches. This CDR3 has 13 residues. The CDR3 nucleotides read TGTGCCAGCAGCACCTTGACAGGGGACGGCTACACCTTC. As protein: CASSTLTGDGYTF.

The chain recombines TRBV18 with TRBJ2-3, with 10 nucleotides matching TRBD2. The J segment lost 2 bases and the V segment lost 0 bases, leaving 2 bases of the junction unmatched. CDR3 length: 16 residues. From germline, CDR1 is KGHSH and CDR2 LQKENI. The CDR3 DNA sequence: TGTGCCAGCTCACCACCGGGACTAGCGCACACAGATACGCAGTATTTT. Amino acids: CASSPPGLAHTDTQYF.

The chain has TRBV7-9 and TRBJ1-3; D not resolved. V was cut by 3 bases and J by 0 bases, with 9 bases left in between. CDR3 size: 15 residues. Per germline, CDR1 SEHNR and CDR2 FQNEAQ (reference sequence). CDR3 bases: TGTGCCAGCAGCTTTGGCAGTCTCTCTGGAAACACCATATATTTT. This translates into CASSFGSLSGNTIYF.